This TCR beta chain was captured by sequencing in a study of graft-versus-host responses after intestinal transplantation. Study-level results: GvH clonotypes were identified within recipient marrow, with a subset emerging first in ileum or blood.

The repertoire was sequenced with immunoSEQ multiplex PCR; TCRdb's copy has only in-frame clones and lacks some. This table has tens of thousands of clones, around 90% appearing once. A note on this clone: No antigen is known for it.

The germline gives CDR1 MNHEY, CDR2 SMNVEV (reference sequence). The trim removed 5 bases at V and 4 bases at J, leaving 4 bases unmatched. This CDR3 has 13 amino acids. The receptor was isolated from a human patient who received an intestinal transplant, so some T cells may come from the graft donor. Sequencing used PBMCs, obtained 524 days after transplant. The V gene is TRBV27, the J gene TRBJ2-5, with 7 bases aligning to TRBD1. In nucleotides, the CDR3 is TGTGCCAGCAGTGTTACAGGGGCAGAGACCCAGTACTTC. This gives the protein CASSVTGAETQYF.